This T cell receptor (beta chain) was identified during a study of blood T cell repertoires in COVID-19. Study context: Samples taken during acute and convalescent COVID-19 were collected in the United States, Italy and Spain.

Researchers sorted participants into cohorts using their self-reported clinical history. Data came from immunoSEQ multiplex PCR; TCRdb stores just in-frame clones and leaves some out. Of over 150,000 clones in the sample, approximately 89% are singletons; the top ten hold around 6.2%. Sequencing used PBMCs or T cells enriched from blood (not recorded which). The sequence was obtained from a man between 40 and 49 years old who had recovered from COVID-19.

The CDR3, as DNA: TGTGCCAGCAGCTTAGACGGTGGCTACACCTTC. Protein product: CASSLDGGYTF. J is TRBJ1-2 and V is TRBV7-9; D not certain. The CDR3 is made up of 11 amino acids. V lost 1 base to trimming and J lost 7 bases, with 4 bases between them. Germline V gives CDR1 SEHNR, CDR2 FQNEAQ (reference sequence).